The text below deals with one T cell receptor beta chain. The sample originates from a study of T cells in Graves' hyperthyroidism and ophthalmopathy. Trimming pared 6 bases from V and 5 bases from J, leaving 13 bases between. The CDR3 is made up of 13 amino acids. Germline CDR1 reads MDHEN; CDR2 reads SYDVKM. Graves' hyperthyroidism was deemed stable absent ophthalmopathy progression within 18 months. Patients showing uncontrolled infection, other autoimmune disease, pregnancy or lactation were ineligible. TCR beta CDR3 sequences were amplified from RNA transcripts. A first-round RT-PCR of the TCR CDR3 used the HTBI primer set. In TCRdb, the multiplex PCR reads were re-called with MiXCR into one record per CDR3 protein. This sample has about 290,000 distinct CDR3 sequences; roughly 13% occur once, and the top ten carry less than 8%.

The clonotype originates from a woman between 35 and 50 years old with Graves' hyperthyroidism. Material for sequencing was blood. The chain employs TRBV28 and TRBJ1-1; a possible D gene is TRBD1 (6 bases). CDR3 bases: TGTGCCAGCAGCGAGGGGGGGTATACTGAAGCTTTCTTT. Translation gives CASSEGGYTEAFF.